Sequencing of this T cell receptor (beta chain) was carried out in a study of T cells in Graves' hyperthyroidism and ophthalmopathy. Broader study findings: Progression to ophthalmopathy was predicted a median of roughly 6.6 months early.

Amplification of TCR beta CDR3 regions used RNA as the template. HTBI primers were used for first-round RT-PCR of the TCR CDR3. TCRdb fed the multiplex PCR reads into MiXCR, producing one record per CDR3 protein. The sample consists of roughly 350,000 distinct CDR3 sequences, over 11% of them appearing once. Notes on this clonotype: Its specificity is unknown.

Stable hyperthyroidism: no ophthalmopathy progression over 18 months of follow-up. It was uncontrolled infection, other autoimmune disease, pregnancy or lactation that excluded patients. This receptor was identified in a woman younger than 45 with Graves' hyperthyroidism. The sample taken for sequencing was blood.

The CDR3 DNA sequence: TGTGCCAGCAGTTGGCACTCTACCTATAATTCACCCCTCCACTTT. This sequence encodes CASSWHSTYNSPLHF. This chain joins TRBV27 and TRBJ1-6, with D unclear. Germline CDR1 MNHEY, CDR2 SMNVEV (reference sequence). V was shortened by 4 bases and J by 2 bases, with 9 bases between the two germline ends. The CDR3 totals 15 residues.